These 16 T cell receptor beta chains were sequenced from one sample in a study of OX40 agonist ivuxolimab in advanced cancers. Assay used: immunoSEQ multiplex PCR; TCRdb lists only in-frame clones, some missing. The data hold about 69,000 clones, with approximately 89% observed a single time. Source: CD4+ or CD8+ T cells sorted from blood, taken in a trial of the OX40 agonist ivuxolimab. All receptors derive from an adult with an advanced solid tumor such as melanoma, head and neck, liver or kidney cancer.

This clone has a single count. This chain's CDR3 is CASSVSSTENYGYTF. The CDR3 coding sequence is TGTGCCAGCAGTGTTAGCTCCACTGAAAACTATGGCTACACCTTC. This chain connects TRBV6-1 to TRBJ1-2; D gene unclear. Germline CDR1 MNHNS, CDR2 SASEGT. Deletions cut 4 bases from V and 2 bases from J, with 14 bases between. The CDR3 length is 15 residues.

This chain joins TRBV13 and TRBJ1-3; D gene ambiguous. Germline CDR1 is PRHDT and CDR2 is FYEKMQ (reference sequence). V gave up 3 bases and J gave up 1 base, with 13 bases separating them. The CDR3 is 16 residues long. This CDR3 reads CASSFPPRESGNTIYF. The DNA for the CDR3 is TGTGCCAGCAGCTTCCCCCCGCGAGAGTCTGGAAACACCATATATTTT.

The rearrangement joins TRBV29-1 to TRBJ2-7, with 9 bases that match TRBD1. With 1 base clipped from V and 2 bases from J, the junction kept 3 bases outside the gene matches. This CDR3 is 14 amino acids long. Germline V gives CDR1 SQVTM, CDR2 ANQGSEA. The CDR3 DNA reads TGCAGCGTTGAAGGGGACAGGGCTCCCTACGAGCAGTACTTC. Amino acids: CSVEGDRAPYEQYF.

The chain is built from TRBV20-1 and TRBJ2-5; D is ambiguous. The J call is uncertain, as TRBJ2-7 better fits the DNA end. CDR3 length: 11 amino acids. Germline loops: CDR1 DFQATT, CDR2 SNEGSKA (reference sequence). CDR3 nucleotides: TGCAGTGCCAACCTAGTTTACGAGCAGTACTTC. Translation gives CSANLVYEQYF.

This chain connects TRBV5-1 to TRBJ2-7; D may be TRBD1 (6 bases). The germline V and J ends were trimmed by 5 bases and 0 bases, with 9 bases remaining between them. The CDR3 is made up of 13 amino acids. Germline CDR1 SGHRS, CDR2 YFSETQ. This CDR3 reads CASSQGSSYEQYF. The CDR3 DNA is TGCGCCAGCAGTCAGGGGAGCTCCTACGAGCAGTACTTC.

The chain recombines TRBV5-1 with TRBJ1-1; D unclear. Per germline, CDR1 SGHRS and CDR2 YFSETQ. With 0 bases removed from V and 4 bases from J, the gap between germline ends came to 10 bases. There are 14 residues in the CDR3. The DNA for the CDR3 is TGCGCCAGCAGCTTGGGCGCAGTTCTCACTGAAGCTTTCTTT. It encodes CASSLGAVLTEAFF.

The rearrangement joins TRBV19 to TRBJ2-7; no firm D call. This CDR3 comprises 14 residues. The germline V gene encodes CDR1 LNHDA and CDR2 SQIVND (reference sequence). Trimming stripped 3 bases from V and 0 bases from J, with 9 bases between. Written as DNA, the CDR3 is TGTGCCAGTAGTATGGGAAGCGCCTCCTACGAGCAGTACTTC. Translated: CASSMGSASYEQYF. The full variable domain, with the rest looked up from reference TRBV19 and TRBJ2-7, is DGGITQSPKYLFRKEGQNVTLSCEQNLNHDAMYWYRQDPGQGLRLIYYSQIVNDFQKGDIAEGYSVSREKKESFPLTVTSAQKNPTAFYLCASSMGSASYEQYFGPGTRLTVT.

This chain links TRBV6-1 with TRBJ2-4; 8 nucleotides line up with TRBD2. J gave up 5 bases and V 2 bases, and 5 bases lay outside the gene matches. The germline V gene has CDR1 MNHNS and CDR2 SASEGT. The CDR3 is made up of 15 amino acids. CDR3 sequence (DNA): TGTGCCAGCAGTGAACTAGGCGGGAGGCAAAACATTCAGTACTTC. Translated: CASSELGGRQNIQYF.

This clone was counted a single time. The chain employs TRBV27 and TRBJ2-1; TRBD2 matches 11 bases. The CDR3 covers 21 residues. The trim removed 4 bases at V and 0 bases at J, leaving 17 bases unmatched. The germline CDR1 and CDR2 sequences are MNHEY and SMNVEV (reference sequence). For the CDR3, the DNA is TGTGCCAGCAGTTCCGAATCGGGACTAGCGGCCTATTTAAGCTCCTACAATGAGCAGTTCTTC. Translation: CASSSESGLAAYLSSYNEQFF.

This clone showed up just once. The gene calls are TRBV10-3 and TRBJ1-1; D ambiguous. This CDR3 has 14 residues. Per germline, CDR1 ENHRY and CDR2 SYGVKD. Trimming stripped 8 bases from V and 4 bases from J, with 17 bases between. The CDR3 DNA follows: TGTGCCATCTCAGAGGGCCGTTCCAGCACTGAAGCTTTCTTT. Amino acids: CAISEGRSSTEAFF.

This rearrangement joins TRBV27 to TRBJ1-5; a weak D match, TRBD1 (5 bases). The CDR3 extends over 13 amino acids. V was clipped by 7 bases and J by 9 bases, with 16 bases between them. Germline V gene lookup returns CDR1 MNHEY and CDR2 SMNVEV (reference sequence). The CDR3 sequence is CASKEKGATPQHF. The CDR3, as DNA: TGTGCCAGCAAGGAAAAAGGGGCCACGCCCCAGCATTTT.

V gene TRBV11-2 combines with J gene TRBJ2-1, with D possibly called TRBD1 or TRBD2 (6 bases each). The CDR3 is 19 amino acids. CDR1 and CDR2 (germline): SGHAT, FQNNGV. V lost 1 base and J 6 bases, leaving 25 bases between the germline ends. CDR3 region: CASSLVALAQNLGGNEQFF. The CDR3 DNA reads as TGTGCCAGCAGCTTAGTCGCCCTAGCGCAAAACTTAGGGGGCAATGAGCAGTTCTTC.

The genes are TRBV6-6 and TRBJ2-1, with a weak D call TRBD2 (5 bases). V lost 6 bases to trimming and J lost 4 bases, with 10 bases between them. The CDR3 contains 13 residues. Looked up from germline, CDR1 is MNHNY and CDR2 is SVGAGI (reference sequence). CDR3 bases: TGTGCCAGCAGCTCTACTAGGTACAATGAGCAGTTCTTC. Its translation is CASSSTRYNEQFF.

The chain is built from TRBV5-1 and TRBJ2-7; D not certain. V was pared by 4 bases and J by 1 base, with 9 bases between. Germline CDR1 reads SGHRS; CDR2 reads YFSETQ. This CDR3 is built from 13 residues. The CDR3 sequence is CASSTLDSYEQYF. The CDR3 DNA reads TGCGCCAGCAGCACCCTAGATTCCTACGAGCAGTACTTC.

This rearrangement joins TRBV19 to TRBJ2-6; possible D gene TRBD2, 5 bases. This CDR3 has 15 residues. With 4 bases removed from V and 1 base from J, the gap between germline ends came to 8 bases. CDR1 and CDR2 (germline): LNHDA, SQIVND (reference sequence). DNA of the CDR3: TGTGCCAGTAGTAGGGAGATTTCTGGGGCCAACGTCCTGACTTTC. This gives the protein CASSREISGANVLTF.

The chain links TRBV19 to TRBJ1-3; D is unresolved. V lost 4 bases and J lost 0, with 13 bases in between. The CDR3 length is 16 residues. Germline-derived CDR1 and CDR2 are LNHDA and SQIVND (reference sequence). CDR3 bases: TGTGCCAGTAGTACAACGAGAGCAATCTCTGGAAACACCATATATTTT. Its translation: CASSTTRAISGNTIYF.